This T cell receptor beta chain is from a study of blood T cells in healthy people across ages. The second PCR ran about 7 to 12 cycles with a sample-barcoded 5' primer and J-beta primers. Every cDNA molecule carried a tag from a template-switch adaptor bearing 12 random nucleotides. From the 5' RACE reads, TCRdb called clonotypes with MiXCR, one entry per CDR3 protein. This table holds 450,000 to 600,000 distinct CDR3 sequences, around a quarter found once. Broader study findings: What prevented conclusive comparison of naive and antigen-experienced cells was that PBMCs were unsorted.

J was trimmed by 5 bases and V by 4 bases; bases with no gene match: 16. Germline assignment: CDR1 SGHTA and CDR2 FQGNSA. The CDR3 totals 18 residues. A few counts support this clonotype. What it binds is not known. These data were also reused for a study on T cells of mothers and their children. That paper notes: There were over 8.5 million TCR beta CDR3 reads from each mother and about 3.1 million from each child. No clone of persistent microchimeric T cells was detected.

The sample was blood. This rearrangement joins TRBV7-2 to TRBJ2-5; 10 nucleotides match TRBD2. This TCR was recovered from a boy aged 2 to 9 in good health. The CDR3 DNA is TGTGCCAGCAGCTCTGGTCCCCCCCTTCTAGCGGGAGAGGAGACCCAGTACTTC. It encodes CASSSGPPLLAGEETQYF.